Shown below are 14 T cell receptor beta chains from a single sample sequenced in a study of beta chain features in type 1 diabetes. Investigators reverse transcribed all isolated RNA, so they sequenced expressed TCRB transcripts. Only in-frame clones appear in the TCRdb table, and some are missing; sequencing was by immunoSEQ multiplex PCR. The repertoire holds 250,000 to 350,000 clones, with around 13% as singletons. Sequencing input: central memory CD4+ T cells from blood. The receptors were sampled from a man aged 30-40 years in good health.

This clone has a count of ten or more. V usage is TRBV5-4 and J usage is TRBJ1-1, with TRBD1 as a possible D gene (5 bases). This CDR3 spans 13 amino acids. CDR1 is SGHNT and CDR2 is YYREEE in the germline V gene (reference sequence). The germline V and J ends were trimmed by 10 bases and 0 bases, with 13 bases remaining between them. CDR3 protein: CAGGAELNTEAFF. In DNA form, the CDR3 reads TGTGCCGGGGGAGCGGAGTTGAACACTGAAGCTTTCTTT.

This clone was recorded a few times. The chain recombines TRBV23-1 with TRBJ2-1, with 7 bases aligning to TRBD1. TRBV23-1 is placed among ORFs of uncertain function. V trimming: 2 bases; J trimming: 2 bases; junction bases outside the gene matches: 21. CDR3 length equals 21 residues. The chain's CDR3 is CASSQRGTEDTGPIPYNEQFF. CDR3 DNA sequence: TGCGCCAGCAGTCAACGTGGGACAGAAGATACCGGGCCGATCCCCTACAATGAGCAGTTCTTC.

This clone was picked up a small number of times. The CDR3, as DNA: TGTGCCAGCAGTGACCGAGGCCGGGGAGCCGGGGAGCTGTTTTTT. It encodes CASSDRGRGAGELFF. The J gene is TRBJ2-2, the V gene TRBV2; D may be TRBD2 (5 bases). This CDR3 has 15 residues. CDR1 is SNHLY and CDR2 is FYNNEI in the germline V gene. V lost 3 bases, J lost 6 bases, and 14 bases lay in between. The complete variable domain, with remaining parts taken from reference TRBV2 and TRBJ2-2, reads EPEVTQTPSHQVTQMGQEVILRCVPISNHLYFYWYRQILGQKVEFLVSFYNNEISEKSEIFDDQFSVERPDGSNFTLKIRSTKLEDSAMYFCASSDRGRGAGELFFGEGSRLTVL.

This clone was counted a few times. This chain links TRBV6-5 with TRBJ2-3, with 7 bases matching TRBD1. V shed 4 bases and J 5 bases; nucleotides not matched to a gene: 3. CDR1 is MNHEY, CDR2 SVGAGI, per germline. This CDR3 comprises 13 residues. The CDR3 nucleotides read TGTGCCAGCAGTTCACCAGGGGGAGATACGCAGTATTTT. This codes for CASSSPGGDTQYF.

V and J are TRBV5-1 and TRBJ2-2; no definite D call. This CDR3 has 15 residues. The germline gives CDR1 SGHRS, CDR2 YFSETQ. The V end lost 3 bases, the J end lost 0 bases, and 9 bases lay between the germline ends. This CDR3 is CASSSQTPNTGELFF. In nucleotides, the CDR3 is TGCGCCAGCAGCTCGCAGACGCCGAACACCGGGGAGCTGTTTTTT.

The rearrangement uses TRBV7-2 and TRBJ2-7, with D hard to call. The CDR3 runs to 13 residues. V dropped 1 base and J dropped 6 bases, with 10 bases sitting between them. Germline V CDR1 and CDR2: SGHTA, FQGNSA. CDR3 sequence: CASSLVQRGEQYV. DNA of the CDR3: TGTGCCAGCAGCTTAGTACAGCGAGGCGAGCAGTACGTC.

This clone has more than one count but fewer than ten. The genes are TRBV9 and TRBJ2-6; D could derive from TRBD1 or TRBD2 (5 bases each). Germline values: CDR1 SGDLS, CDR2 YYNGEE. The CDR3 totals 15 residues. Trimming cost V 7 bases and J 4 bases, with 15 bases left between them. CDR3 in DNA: TGTGCCAGCGGCCCCGGGGCGCTGGGGGCCAACGTCCTGACTTTC. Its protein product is CASGPGALGANVLTF. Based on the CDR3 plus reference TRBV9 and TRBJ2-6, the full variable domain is DSGVTQTPKHLITATGQRVTLRCSPRSGDLSVYWYQQSLDQGLQFLIQYYNGEERAKGNILERFSAQQFPDLHSELNLSSLELGDSALYFCASGPGALGANVLTFGAGSRLTVL.

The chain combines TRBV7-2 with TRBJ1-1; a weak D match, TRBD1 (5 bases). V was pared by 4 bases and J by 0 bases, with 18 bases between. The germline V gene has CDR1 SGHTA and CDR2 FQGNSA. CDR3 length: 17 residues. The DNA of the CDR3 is TGTGCCAGCAGCTCGGGAGTACCGGGACCCATGAACACTGAAGCTTTCTTT. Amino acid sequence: CASSSGVPGPMNTEAFF.

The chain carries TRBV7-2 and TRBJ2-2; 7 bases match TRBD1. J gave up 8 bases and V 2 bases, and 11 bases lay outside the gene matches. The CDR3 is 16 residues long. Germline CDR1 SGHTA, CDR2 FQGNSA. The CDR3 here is CASSLMGRAGGGELFF. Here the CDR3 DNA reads TGTGCCAGCAGCTTAATGGGCCGGGCAGGGGGTGGGGAGCTGTTTTTT.

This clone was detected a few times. CDR3 nucleotide sequence: TGTGCCAGCAGTGAGAACAGTGTGGGTGAGCAGTTCTTC. Protein: CASSENSVGEQFF. J is TRBJ2-1 and V is TRBV9; D is unresolved. The CDR3 is 13 residues long. The germline gives CDR1 SGDLS, CDR2 YYNGEE. Trimming removed 5 bases at V and 9 bases at J, with 15 bases between.

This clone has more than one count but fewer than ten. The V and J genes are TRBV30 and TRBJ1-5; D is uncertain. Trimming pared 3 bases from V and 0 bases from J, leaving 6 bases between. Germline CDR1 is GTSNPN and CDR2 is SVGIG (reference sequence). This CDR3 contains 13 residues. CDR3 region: CAWSDYSNQPQHF. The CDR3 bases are TGTGCCTGGAGCGATTATAGCAATCAGCCCCAGCATTTT. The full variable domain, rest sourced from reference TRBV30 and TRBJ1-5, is SQTIHQWPATLVQPVGSPLSLECTVEGTSNPNLYWYRQAAGRGLQLLFYSVGIGQISSEVPQNLSASRPQDRQFILSSKKLLLSDSGFYLCAWSDYSNQPQHFGDGTRLSIL.

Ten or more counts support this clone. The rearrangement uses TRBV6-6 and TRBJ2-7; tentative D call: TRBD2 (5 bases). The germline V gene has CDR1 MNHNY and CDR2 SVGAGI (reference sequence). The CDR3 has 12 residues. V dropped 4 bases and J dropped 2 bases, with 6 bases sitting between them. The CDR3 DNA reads TGTGCCAGCAGTTCCGGGACCTACGAGCAGTACTTC. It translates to CASSSGTYEQYF.

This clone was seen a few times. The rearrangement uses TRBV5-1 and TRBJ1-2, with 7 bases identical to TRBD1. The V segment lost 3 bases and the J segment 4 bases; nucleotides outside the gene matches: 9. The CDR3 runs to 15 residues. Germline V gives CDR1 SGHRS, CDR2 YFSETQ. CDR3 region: CASSSGTTGSYGYTF. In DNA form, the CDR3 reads TGCGCCAGCAGCTCGGGCACGACAGGGTCCTATGGCTACACCTTC.

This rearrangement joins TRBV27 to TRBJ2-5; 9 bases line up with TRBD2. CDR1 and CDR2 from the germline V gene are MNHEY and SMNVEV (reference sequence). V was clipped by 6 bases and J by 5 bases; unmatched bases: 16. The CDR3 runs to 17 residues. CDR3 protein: CASRGVGRGGAGETQYF. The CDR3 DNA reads TGTGCCAGCAGAGGGGTCGGGCGGGGGGGCGCTGGGGAGACCCAGTACTTC.